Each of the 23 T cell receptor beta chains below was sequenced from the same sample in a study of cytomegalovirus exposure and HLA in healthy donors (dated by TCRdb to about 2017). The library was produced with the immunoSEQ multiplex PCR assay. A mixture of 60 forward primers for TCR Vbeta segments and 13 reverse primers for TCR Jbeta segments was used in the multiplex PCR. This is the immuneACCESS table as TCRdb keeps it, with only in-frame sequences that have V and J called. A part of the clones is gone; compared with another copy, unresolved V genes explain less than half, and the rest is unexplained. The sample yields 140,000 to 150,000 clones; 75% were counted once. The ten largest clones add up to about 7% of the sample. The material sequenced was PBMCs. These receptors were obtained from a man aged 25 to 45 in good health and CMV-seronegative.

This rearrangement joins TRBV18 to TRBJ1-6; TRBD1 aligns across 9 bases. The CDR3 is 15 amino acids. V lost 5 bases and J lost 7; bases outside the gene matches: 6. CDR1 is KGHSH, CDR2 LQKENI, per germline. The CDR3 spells CASSEHRGQNSPLHF. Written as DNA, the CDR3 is TGTGCCAGCTCAGAACACAGGGGGCAAAATTCACCCCTCCACTTT.

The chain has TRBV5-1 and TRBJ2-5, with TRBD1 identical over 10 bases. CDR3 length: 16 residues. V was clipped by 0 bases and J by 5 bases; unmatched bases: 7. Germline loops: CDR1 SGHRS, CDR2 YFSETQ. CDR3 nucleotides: TGCGCCAGCAGCTTGGCCGGGACAGGGGTTGGGGAGACCCAGTACTTC. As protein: CASSLAGTGVGETQYF.

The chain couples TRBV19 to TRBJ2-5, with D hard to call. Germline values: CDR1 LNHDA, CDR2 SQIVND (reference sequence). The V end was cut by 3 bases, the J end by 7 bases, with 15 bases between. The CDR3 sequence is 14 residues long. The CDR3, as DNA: TGTGCCAGTAGTATTACGGCGAGCGTGGGGACCCAGTACTTC. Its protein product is CASSITASVGTQYF. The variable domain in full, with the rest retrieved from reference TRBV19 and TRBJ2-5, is DGGITQSPKYLFRKEGQNVTLSCEQNLNHDAMYWYRQDPGQGLRLIYYSQIVNDFQKGDIAEGYSVSREKKESFPLTVTSAQKNPTAFYLCASSITASVGTQYFGPGTRLLVL.

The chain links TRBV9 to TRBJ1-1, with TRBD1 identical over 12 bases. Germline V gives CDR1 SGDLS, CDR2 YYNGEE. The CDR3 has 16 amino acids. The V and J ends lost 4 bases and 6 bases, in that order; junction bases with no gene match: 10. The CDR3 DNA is TGTGCCAGCAGCCCGTTTCGGGGGACAGGGGGCCCTGAAGCTTTCTTT. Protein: CASSPFRGTGGPEAFF.

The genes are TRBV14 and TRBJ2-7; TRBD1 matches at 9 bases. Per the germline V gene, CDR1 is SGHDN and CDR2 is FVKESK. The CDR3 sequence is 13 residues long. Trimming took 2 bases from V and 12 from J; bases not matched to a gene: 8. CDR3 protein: CASSQTEQGARYF. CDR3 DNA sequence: TGTGCCAGCAGCCAAACCGAACAGGGGGCTCGGTACTTC.

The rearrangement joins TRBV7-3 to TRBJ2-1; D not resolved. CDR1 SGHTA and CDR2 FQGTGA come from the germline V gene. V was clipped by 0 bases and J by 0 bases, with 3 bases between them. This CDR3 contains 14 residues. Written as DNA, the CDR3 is TGTGCCAGCAGCTTAACGGCCTCCTACAATGAGCAGTTCTTC. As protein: CASSLTASYNEQFF. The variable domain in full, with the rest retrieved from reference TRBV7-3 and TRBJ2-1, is GAGVSQTPSNKVTEKGKYVELRCDPISGHTALYWYRQSLGQGPEFLIYFQGTGAADDSGLPNDRFFAVRPEGSVSTLKIQRTERGDSAVYLCASSLTASYNEQFFGPGTRLTVL.

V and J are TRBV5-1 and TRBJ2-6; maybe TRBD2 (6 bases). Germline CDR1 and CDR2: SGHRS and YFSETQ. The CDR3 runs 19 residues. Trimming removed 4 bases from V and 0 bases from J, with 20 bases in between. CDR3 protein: CASSPGTFRSFSGANVLTF. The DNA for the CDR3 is TGCGCCAGCAGCCCCGGGACTTTCCGGAGCTTCTCTGGGGCCAACGTCCTGACTTTC.

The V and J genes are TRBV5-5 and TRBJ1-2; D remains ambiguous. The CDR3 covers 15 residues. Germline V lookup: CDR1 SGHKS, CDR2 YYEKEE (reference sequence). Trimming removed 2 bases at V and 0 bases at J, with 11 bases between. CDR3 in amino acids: CASSFPQTANYGYTF. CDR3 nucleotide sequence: TGTGCCAGCAGCTTTCCTCAGACTGCTAACTATGGCTACACCTTC.

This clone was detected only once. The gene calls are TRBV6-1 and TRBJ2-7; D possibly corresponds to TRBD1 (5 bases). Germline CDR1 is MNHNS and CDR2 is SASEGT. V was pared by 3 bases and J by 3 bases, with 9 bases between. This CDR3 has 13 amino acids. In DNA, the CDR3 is TGTGCCAGCAGTGAGGACGACAGCTACGAGCAGTACTTC. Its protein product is CASSEDDSYEQYF.

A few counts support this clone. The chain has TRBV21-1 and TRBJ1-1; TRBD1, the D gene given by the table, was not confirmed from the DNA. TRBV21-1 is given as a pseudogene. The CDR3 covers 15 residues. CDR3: CASSSLKGESTEAFF. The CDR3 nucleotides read TGTGCCAGCAGCAGCTTAAAAGGGGAATCCACTGAAGCTTTCTTT.

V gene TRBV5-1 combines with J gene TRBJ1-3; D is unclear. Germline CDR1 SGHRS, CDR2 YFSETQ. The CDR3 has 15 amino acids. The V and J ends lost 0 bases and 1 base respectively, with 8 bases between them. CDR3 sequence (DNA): TGCGCCAGCAGCTTGGGGCCCGAATCTGGAAACACCATATATTTT. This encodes CASSLGPESGNTIYF.

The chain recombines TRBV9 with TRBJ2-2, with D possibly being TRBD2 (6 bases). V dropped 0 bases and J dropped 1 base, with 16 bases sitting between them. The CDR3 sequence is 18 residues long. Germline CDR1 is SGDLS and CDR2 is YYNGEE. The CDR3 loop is CASSVDRMGLLNTGELFF. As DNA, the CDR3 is TGTGCCAGCAGCGTAGATCGGATGGGACTGCTGAACACCGGGGAGCTGTTTTTT. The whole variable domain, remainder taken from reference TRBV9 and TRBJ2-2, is DSGVTQTPKHLITATGQRVTLRCSPRSGDLSVYWYQQSLDQGLQFLIQYYNGEERAKGNILERFSAQQFPDLHSELNLSSLELGDSALYFCASSVDRMGLLNTGELFFGEGSRLTVL.

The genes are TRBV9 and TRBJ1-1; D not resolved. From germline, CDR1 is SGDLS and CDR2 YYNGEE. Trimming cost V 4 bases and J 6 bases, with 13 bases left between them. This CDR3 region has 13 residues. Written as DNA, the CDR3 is TGTGCCAGCAGCCCTTTGGTGGAGTCTGAAGCTTTCTTT. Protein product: CASSPLVESEAFF.

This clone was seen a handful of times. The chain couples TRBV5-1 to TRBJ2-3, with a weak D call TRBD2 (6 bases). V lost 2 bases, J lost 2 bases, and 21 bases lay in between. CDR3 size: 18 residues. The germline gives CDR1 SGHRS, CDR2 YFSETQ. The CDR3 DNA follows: TGCGCCAGCAGCTTTAATACCGGAGGGCGGGCCTACACAGATACGCAGTATTTT. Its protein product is CASSFNTGGRAYTDTQYF.

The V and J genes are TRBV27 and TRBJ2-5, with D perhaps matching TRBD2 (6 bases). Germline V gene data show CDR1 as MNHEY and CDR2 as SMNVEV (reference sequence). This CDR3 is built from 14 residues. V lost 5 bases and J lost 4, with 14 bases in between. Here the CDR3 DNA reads TGTGCCAGCAGTCTAAGGCTAGCGCGAGAGACCCAGTACTTC. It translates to CASSLRLARETQYF.

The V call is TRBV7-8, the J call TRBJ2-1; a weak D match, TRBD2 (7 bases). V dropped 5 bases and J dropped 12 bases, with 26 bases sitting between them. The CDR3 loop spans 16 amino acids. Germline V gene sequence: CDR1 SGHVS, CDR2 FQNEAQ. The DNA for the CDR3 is TGTGCCAGCAGCGGGGAGGGGGGAACCCGGGGAGCAGGGCAGTTCTTC. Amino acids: CASSGEGGTRGAGQFF.

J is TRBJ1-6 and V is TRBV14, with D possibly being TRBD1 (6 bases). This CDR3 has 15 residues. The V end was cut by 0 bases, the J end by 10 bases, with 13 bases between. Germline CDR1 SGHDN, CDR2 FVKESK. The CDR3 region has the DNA TGTGCCAGCAGCCAAGATGTCCAGGGGCGGTCACCCCTCCACTTT. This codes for CASSQDVQGRSPLHF.

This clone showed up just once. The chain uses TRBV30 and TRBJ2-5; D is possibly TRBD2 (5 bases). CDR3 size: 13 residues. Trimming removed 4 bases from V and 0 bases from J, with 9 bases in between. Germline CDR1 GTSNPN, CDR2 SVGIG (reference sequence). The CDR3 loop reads CAWNRGDQETQYF. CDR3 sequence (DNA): TGTGCCTGGAACCGGGGAGACCAAGAGACCCAGTACTTC.

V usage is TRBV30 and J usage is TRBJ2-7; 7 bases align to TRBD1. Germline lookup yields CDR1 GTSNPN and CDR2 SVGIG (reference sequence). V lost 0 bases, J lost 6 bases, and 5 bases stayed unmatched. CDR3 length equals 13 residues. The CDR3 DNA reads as TGTGCCTGGAGTGTCACAGGGGAAAGCGAGCAGTACTTC. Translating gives CAWSVTGESEQYF.

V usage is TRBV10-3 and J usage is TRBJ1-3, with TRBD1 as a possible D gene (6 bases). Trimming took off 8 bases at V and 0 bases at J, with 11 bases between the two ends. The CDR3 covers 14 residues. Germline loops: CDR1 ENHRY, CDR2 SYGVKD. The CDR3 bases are TGTGCCATCGGGGGGGCTTACTCTGGAAACACCATATATTTT. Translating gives CAIGGAYSGNTIYF.

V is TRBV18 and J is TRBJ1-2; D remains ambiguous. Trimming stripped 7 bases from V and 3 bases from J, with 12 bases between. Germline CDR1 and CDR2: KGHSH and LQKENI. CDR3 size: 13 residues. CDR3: CASLQNLDYGYTF. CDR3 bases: TGTGCCAGCTTACAAAACCTTGACTATGGCTACACCTTC.

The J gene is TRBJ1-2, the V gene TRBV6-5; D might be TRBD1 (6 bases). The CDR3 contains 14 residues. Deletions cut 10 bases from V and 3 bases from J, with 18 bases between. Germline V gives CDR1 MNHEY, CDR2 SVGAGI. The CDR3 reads CATTRGGNYYGYTF. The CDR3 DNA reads TGTGCCACCACTAGGGGGGGGAATTACTATGGCTACACCTTC.

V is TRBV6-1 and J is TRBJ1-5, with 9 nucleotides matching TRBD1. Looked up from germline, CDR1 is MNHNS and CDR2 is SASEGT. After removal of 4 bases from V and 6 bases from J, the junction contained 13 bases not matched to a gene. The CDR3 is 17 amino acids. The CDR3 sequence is CASSGKFRDRAFQPQHF. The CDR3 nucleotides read TGTGCCAGCAGTGGAAAGTTCCGGGACAGGGCCTTTCAGCCCCAGCATTTT.